This T cell receptor beta chain emerged from a study of blood T cells in healthy people across ages. General observations from the study: A roughly linear age-dependent decrease characterized TCR beta diversity per million T cells.

As for this clonotype: Its target is not known. At one boundary the junction diverges from the germline segment, which might be a read error.

The CDR3 has 16 residues. Germline CDR1 and CDR2: LNHNV and YYDKDF (reference sequence). Primed by a sample-barcoded 5' primer and a J-beta primer mix, a second PCR proceeded for 7 to 11 cycles. TCRdb used MiXCR to reprocess the 5' RACE reads, holding one entry per CDR3 protein. The table shows roughly 2 million distinct CDR3 sequences, with 49% occurring only once. The chain uses TRBV15 and TRBJ2-3; the match to TRBD2 covers 15 bases. The TCR sequence derives from a woman aged 40 to 50 in good health. The specimen was blood. This CDR3 is CATSIGTSGGIDMQYF. The CDR3, as DNA: TGTGCCACCAGCATAGGGACTAGCGGGGGGATAGATATGCAGTATTTT.